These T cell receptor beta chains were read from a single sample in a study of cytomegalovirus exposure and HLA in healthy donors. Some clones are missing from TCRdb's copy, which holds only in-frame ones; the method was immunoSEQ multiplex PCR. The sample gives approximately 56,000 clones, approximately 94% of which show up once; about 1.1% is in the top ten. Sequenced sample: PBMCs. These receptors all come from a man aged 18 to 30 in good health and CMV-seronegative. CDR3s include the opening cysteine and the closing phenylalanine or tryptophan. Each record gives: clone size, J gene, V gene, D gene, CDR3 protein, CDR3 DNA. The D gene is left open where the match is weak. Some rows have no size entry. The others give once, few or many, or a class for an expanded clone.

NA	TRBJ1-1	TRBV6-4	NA	CASSETGTSSEAFF	TGTGCCAGCAGTGAGACCGGGACTTCCTCTGAAGCTTTCTTT
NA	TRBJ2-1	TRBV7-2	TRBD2	CASNLWGGGYNEQFF	TGTGCCAGCAACCTTTGGGGGGGAGGTTACAATGAGCAGTTCTTC
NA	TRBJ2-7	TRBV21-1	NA	CASSKPLAGPTDF	TGTGCCAGCAGCAAGCCACTAGCGGGTCCAACGGACTTC
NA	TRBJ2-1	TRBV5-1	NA	CASSLGLLYNEQFF	TGCGCCAGCAGCTTGGGGCTCTTATACAATGAGCAGTTCTTC
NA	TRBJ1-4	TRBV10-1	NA	CASSDEGPDEKLFF	TGCGCCAGCAGTGATGAGGGCCCAGATGAAAAACTGTTTTTT
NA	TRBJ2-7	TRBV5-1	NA	CASSLSGKGIYEQYF	TGCGCCAGCAGCTTGTCAGGGAAGGGAATCTACGAGCAGTACTTC
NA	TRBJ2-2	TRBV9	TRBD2	CASSESTGTRQNTGELFF	TGTGCCAGCAGCGAATCAACCGGGACTAGACAAAACACCGGGGAGCTGTTTTTT
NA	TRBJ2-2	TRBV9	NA	CASSVAGNTGELFF	TGTGCCAGCAGCGTAGCAGGGAACACCGGGGAGCTGTTTTTT
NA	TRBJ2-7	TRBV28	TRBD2	CASSLVTSGRVNEQYF	TGTGCCAGCAGTTTAGTCACTAGCGGGAGAGTTAACGAGCAGTACTTC
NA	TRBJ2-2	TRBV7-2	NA	CASSLRMNTGELFF	TGTGCCAGCAGCCTACGAATGAACACCGGGGAGCTGTTTTTT
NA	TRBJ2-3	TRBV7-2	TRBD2	CASSFGLADTDTQYF	TGTGCCAGCAGCTTCGGACTAGCGGACACAGATACGCAGTATTTT
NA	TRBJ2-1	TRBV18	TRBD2	CASSPAGLAYNEQFF	TGTGCCAGCTCCCCCGCGGGACTAGCCTACAATGAGCAGTTCTTC
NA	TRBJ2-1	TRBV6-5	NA	CASSRGGEQFF	TGTGCCAGCAGTCGTGGAGGCGAGCAGTTCTTC
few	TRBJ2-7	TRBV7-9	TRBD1	CASSPTQGQGASGEYF	TGTGCCAGCAGCCCCACGCAAGGACAGGGGGCGTCCGGCGAGTACTTC
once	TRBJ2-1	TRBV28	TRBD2	CASGREGDEQFF	TGTGCCAGCGGGAGGGAGGGCGATGAGCAGTTCTTC
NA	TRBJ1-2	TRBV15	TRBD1	CATQAGGDYGYTF	TGTGCCACCCAAGCAGGGGGCGACTATGGCTACACCTTC
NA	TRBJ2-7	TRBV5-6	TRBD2	CASSGWTSGEQYF	TGTGCCAGCAGCGGGTGGACTAGCGGCGAGCAGTACTTC
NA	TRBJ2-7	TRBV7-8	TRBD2	CASGLAELYEQYF	TGTGCCAGCGGACTAGCTGAACTCTACGAGCAGTACTTC
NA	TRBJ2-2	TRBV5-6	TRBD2	CASSVPGLADHGELFF	TGTGCCAGCAGCGTCCCGGGACTAGCGGACCACGGGGAGCTGTTTTTT
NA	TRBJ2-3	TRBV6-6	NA	CASSSGALGDTQYF	TGTGCCAGCAGCTCAGGGGCTTTGGGTGATACGCAGTATTTT
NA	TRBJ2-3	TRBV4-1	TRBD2	CASSQRTSGSADTQYF	TGCGCCAGCAGCCAACGGACTAGCGGGAGTGCAGATACGCAGTATTTT
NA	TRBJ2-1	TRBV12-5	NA	CASAPLGVNEQFF	TGTGCTAGTGCCCCCTTAGGAGTGAATGAGCAGTTCTTC
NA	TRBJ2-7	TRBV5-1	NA	CASSLAGQGYEQYF	TGCGCCAGCAGTCTCGCCGGGCAGGGCTACGAGCAGTACTTC
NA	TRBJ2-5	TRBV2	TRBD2	CASSEEGGGQETQYF	TGTGCCAGCAGTGAAGAAGGCGGGGGCCAAGAGACCCAGTACTTC
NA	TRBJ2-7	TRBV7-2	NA	CASSLGRVYNEQYF	TGTGCCAGCAGCTTAGGCAGGGTGTATAACGAGCAGTACTTC
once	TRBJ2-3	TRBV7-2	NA	CASSLASGLGITDTQYF	TGTGCCAGCAGCTTAGCAAGCGGGCTAGGGATCACAGATACGCAGTATTTT
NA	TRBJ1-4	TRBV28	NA	CASSSGDHEKLFF	TGTGCCAGCAGTTCAGGGGATCATGAAAAACTGTTTTTT
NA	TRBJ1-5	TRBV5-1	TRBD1	CASSLTGGAGQPQHF	TGCGCCAGCAGCTTAACAGGGGGCGCCGGGCAGCCCCAGCATTTT
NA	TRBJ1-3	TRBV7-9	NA	CASNDIWSNTIYF	TGTGCCAGCAACGATATATGGAGCAACACCATATATTTT
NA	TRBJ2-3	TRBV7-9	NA	CASSLAADGTSTQYF	TGTGCCAGCAGCTTGGCTGCGGACGGGACATCGACGCAGTATTTT
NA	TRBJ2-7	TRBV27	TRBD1	CASKITGTGAHEQYF	TGTGCCAGCAAAATCACCGGGACAGGCGCCCACGAGCAGTACTTC
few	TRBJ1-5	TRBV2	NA	CASSAGLQSNQPQHF	TGTGCCAGCAGTGCGGGATTACAGAGCAATCAGCCCCAGCATTTT
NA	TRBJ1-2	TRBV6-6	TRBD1	CASSLLGQGAGGYTF	TGTGCCAGCAGCTTACTGGGACAGGGGGCGGGAGGCTACACCTTC
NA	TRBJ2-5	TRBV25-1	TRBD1	CASSPSDREETQYF	TGTGCCAGCAGTCCCAGTGACAGGGAAGAGACCCAGTACTTC
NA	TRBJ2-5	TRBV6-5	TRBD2	CASSSPGLEETQYF	TGTGCCAGCAGTTCCCCGGGACTAGAAGAGACCCAGTACTTC
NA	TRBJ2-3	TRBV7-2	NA	CASSWGQGSDTQYF	TGTGCCAGCAGCTGGGGGCAGGGATCAGATACGCAGTATTTT
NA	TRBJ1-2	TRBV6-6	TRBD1	CASSVDRVTYGYTF	TGTGCCAGCAGCGTTGACAGGGTGACCTATGGCTACACCTTC
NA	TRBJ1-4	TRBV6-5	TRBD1	CASSYSGTGGEKLFF	TGTGCCAGCAGTTACTCCGGGACAGGGGGCGAAAAACTGTTTTTT
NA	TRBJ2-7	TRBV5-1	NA	CASSSRDGGLNEQYF	TGCGCCAGCAGCTCGAGAGACGGCGGTTTGAACGAGCAGTACTTC
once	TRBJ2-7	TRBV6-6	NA	CASSLEGYEQYF	TGTGCCAGCAGTCTCGAGGGCTACGAGCAGTACTTC
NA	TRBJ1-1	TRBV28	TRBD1	CATHWTGGTEAFF	TGTGCCACTCATTGGACAGGGGGCACTGAAGCTTTCTTT
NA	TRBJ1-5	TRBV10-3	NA	CAISESGVNQPQHF	TGTGCCATCAGTGAGTCAGGGGTCAATCAGCCCCAGCATTTT
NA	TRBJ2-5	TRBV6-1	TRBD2	CASSEVPGSTSGFKVGTQYF	TGTGCCAGCAGTGAGGTCCCGGGATCGACTAGCGGGTTTAAGGTCGGGACCCAGTACTTC
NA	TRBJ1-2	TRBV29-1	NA	CSVVDRSYGYTF	TGCAGCGTTGTAGACAGATCCTATGGCTACACCTTC
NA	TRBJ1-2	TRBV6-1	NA	CASSDPPGDELGYTF	TGTGCCAGCAGTGATCCGCCGGGAGACGAATTGGGCTACACCTTC
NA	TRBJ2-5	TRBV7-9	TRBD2	CASSGRLAGAGETQYF	TGTGCCAGCAGCGGGCGACTAGCGGGAGCTGGAGAGACCCAGTACTTC
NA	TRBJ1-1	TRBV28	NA	CASRGWAGGEAFF	TGTGCCAGCCGAGGTTGGGCGGGGGGCGAAGCTTTCTTT
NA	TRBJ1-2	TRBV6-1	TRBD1	CASSDPPTGDYGYTF	TGTGCCAGCAGTGATCCCCCCACAGGGGACTATGGCTACACCTTC
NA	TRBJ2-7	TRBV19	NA	CASKPMTSSYEQYF	TGTGCCAGTAAACCGATGACTAGCTCCTACGAGCAGTACTTC
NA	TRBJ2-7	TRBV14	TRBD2	CASSQDRGSLSEQYF	TGTGCCAGCAGCCAAGACCGCGGGAGCTTAAGCGAGCAGTACTTC
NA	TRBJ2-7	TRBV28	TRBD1	CASSRTGEVEQYF	TGTGCCAGCAGTAGGACAGGGGAGGTCGAGCAGTACTTC
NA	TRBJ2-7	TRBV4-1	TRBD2	CASSQGLTGGNRDEQYF	TGCGCCAGCAGCCAAGGGCTGACGGGAGGAAATCGCGACGAGCAGTACTTC